The present TCR beta chain was sequenced within a study of glioma-infiltrating T cells. Study information: WHO grade II oligodendrogliomas or astrocytomas, plus non-recurrent WHO grade IV glioblastomas, were sampled. Study observations and caveats: Signature shared blood CDR3 motifs were enriched in low-divergence and depleted in high-divergence patients. Non-neoplastic patients had below-expected tissue-blood divergence, while all gliomas exceeded expectation.

Remarks on this clonotype: Its antigen is still unknown.

V lost 2 bases and J lost 5; bases outside the gene matches: 8. CDR1 MDHEN and CDR2 SYDVKM come from the germline V gene. The CDR3 is 15 residues long. The iRepertoire nested amplicon-rescue multiplex PCR amplified TCR alpha and beta CDR3s from RNA. For one-step reverse transcription and amplification, 100-400 ng of tissue mRNA or PBMC total RNA was used. TCRdb reprocessed the multiplex PCR reads with MiXCR, giving one entry per CDR3 protein. This table holds 300,000 to 450,000 distinct CDR3 sequences, about 40% found once. The TCR comes from a human donor with low-grade glioma or glioblastoma, undergoing nonglioma brain surgery, or in good health (not recorded which). The chain is built from TRBV28 and TRBJ1-2, with 7 bases lining up with TRBD1. The sample comprised glioma tissue, nonneoplastic brain tissue, or PBMCs (not recorded which). The CDR3 region has the DNA TGTGCCAGCAGTTTACCCAGACAGGGAGGATATGGCTACACCTTC. It is translated as CASSLPRQGGYGYTF.